The T cell receptor beta chain under discussion was sequenced for a study of blood T cell repertoires in COVID-19 (dated by TCRdb to about 2020). In terms of the full investigation: Samples covering the acute and convalescent phases of COVID-19 were provided by collaborators in the United States, Italy and Spain. The material from the prospective study consisted of cDNA or gDNA derived from T cells, B-cell-depleted T cells, or PBMCs. Deeply sampled blood TCRbeta repertoires from subjects exposed to, actively infected with, or recovered from COVID-19 were included in the dataset. The repertoires were made available in a free public database intended to serve as a resource for research on the immune response to SARS-CoV-2. The samples were drawn from two sources: the first 160 participants of the ongoing ImmuneRACE study, and over 950 subjects contributed by 6 global collaborators. Sample metadata almost always included a de-identified subject ID, COVID-19 status, age in years and sex. Where HLA class I and class II types were available, the types were taken from metadata supplied by the sample provider, not from assay-based typing.

Each collaborating institution followed its own protocols to collect whole blood in K2EDTA tubes. Collaborator samples were shipped for TCRbeta analysis as frozen whole blood, isolated PBMCs, or DNA extracted from either sample type. Of note for this clone: The antigen it recognizes is unknown. Nothing much larger sits one base from this clone, and base qualities are not available.

The CDR3, from cysteine to phenylalanine, totals 15 residues. Of the read, only the CDR3 DNA is kept; its 45 bases are in frame from base 1. The germline V gene encodes CDR1 SGHTS and CDR2 YDEGEE. The V end loses 3 bases and the J end loses 3 bases, and a stretch of 15 bases separates them. What the study reported, not specific to this receptor: Clinical and demographic metadata were provided uncurated, with the amount varying by source and participant.

TCRbeta CDR3 regions were amplified from genomic DNA by means of the immunoSEQ Assay, a bias-controlled multiplex PCR. The authors processed their data as follows. Nucleated cell counts per sample were estimated from amplification of reference gene primers within the assay. To quantify the absolute abundance of each unique TCRbeta CDR3 rearrangement, sequence reads were collapsed and filtered. Productive Simpson clonality was computed per sample as the square root of Simpson's diversity index over productive rearrangements. Imported from immuneACCESS, the table was reduced by TCRdb to in-frame sequences with V and J called. These copies leave out some clones; in studies compared against another copy, an unresolved V gene accounts for under half, and the cause of the remainder is not known. That table gives V, J and clone size, and the DNA gave D and trimming. In all, the sample holds around 300,000 clones, and 70% to 90% of those were seen once. The ten largest clones capture approximately 9.9% of the sample.

The TCR was taken from a woman in her seventies with acute or convalescent COVID-19. The sequencing input was peripheral blood. The chain is assembled from TRBV5-8 and TRBJ1-2, with the D gene not clear enough to name. The CDR3 region has the sequence CASSSGFGGYYGYTF. The nucleotide sequence reads as follows: TGTGCCAGCAGCTCGGGTTTCGGCGGTTACTATGGCTACACCTTC.